The 2 T cell receptor beta chains below were found in one sample sequenced in a study of blood T cell repertoires in COVID-19. The method was immunoSEQ multiplex PCR; TCRdb's version includes in-frame clones alone and lacks a portion of them. The sample carries approximately 150,000 clones, 87% recorded once. The sequencing sample was made of peripheral blood. These receptors all come from a human donor in a cohort sampled during active COVID-19.

V usage is TRBV5-6 and J usage is TRBJ2-7; D might be TRBD1 (6 bases). The CDR3 runs to 14 residues. The V end lost 2 bases, the J end lost 2 bases, and 11 bases lay between the germline ends. The V gene's germline CDR1 is SGHDT and CDR2 YYEEEE. The DNA for the CDR3 is TGTGCCAGCAGCTTTGAGCAGGGGACCTACGAGCAGTACTTC. It codes for CASSFEQGTYEQYF.

The rearrangement uses TRBV10-3 and TRBJ1-6; D is possibly TRBD1 (6 bases). V was shortened by 4 bases and J by 4 bases, with 14 bases between the two germline ends. Germline-derived CDR1 and CDR2 are ENHRY and SYGVKD. The CDR3 has 16 residues. CDR3 residues: CAISVGKQGYNSPLHF. For the CDR3, the DNA is TGTGCCATCAGTGTGGGGAAACAGGGTTATAATTCACCCCTCCACTTT.